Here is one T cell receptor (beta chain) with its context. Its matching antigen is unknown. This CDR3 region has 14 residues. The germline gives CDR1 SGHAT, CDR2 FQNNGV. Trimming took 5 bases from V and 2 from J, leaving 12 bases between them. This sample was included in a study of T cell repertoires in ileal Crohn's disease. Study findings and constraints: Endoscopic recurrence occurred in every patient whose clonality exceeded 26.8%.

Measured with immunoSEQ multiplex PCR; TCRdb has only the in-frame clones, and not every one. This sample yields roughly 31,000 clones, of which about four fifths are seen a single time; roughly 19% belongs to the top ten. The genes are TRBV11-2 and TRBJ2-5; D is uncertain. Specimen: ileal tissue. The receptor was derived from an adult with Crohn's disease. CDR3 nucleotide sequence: TGTGCCAGCAGCAAGTCCCGGGTGCAAGAGACCCAGTACTTC. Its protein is CASSKSRVQETQYF.